A single sample gave rise to the 19 T cell receptor beta chains below, sequenced in a study of OX40 agonist ivuxolimab in advanced cancers. The assay was immunoSEQ multiplex PCR, and TCRdb's table has in-frame clones only and misses some. The sample shows about 110,000 clones, under 95% of them seen only once. The sample in question was CD4+ or CD8+ T cells sorted from blood, obtained in a trial of the OX40 agonist ivuxolimab. These TCRs come from an adult with an advanced solid tumor such as melanoma, head and neck, liver or kidney cancer.

This chain uses TRBV11-2 with TRBJ1-3, with D unclear. V lost 6 bases and J lost 0, with 12 bases in between. This CDR3 region has 15 residues. Per the germline V gene, CDR1 is SGHAT and CDR2 is FQNNGV. Here the CDR3 reads CASSRDGTSGNTIYF. In DNA, the CDR3 is TGTGCCAGCAGTCGCGACGGCACCTCTGGAAACACCATATATTTT.

The V and J genes are TRBV2 and TRBJ2-3; possibly TRBD2 for D (7 bases). Germline loops: CDR1 SNHLY, CDR2 FYNNEI. The CDR3 has 13 amino acids. V dropped 5 bases and J dropped 2 bases, with 8 bases sitting between them. The CDR3 DNA reads as TGTGCCAGCAGTCGGGGGGCCACAGATACGCAGTATTTT. Protein product: CASSRGATDTQYF. Full variable domain (rest looked up from reference TRBV2 and TRBJ2-3): EPEVTQTPSHQVTQMGQEVILRCVPISNHLYFYWYRQILGQKVEFLVSFYNNEISEKSEIFDDQFSVERPDGSNFTLKIRSTKLEDSAMYFCASSRGATDTQYFGPGTRLTVL.

V is TRBV2 and J is TRBJ2-1; 12 positions match TRBD2. The CDR3 consists of 15 residues. V gave up 7 bases and J gave up 4 bases; unmatched junction bases: 5. Germline assignment: CDR1 SNHLY and CDR2 FYNNEI. This CDR3 is CASKTGLAGYNEQFF. The CDR3 nucleotides read TGTGCCAGCAAGACTGGACTAGCGGGGTACAATGAGCAGTTCTTC.

The chain uses TRBV2 and TRBJ2-7; D is undetermined. Germline values: CDR1 SNHLY, CDR2 FYNNEI. Between the trimmed V and J ends, which lost 4 bases and 6 bases, there was a span of 7 bases. CDR3 length: 11 residues. CDR3 coding DNA: TGTGCCAGCAGTGTACCCGCCGAGCAGTACTTC. Encoded protein: CASSVPAEQYF.

The gene calls are TRBV6-5 and TRBJ2-1, with a possible D match to TRBD1 (6 bases). The CDR3 contains 13 residues. CDR1 and CDR2 (germline): MNHEY, SVGAGI. V shed 5 bases and J shed 4 bases, with 9 bases lying between them. The CDR3 reads CASSRDRYNEQFF. CDR3 coding DNA: TGTGCCAGCAGTAGAGACAGGTACAATGAGCAGTTCTTC.

V and J are TRBV5-1 and TRBJ2-7; unclear D gene. The CDR3 has 14 amino acids. V lost 2 bases and J 3 bases, leaving 12 bases between the germline ends. CDR1 is SGHRS and CDR2 is YFSETQ in the germline V gene. In nucleotides, the CDR3 is TGCGCCAGCAGCTTAGTCGGGCAGAACTACGAGCAGTACTTC. It yields the protein CASSLVGQNYEQYF.

The chain uses TRBV7-2 and TRBJ1-3; no firm D call. V was shortened by 1 base and J by 0 bases, with 4 bases between the two germline ends. The CDR3 has 14 amino acids. Germline CDR1 SGHTA, CDR2 FQGNSA. CDR3 sequence: CASSLDPSGNTIYF. Written as DNA, the CDR3 is TGTGCCAGCAGCTTAGACCCCTCTGGAAACACCATATATTTT.

V is TRBV10-2 and J is TRBJ1-2; no clear D gene. Trimming removed 5 bases from V and 4 bases from J, with 14 bases in between. This CDR3 comprises 14 residues. Germline V gives CDR1 WSHSY, CDR2 SAAADI. The CDR3 region is CASSRLGFAYGYTF. The CDR3 DNA follows: TGCGCCAGCAGTCGGCTGGGGTTTGCCTATGGCTACACCTTC.

This clone was found once. V and J are TRBV29-1 and TRBJ2-3; 10 bases are a match to TRBD2. The germline gives CDR1 SQVTM, CDR2 ANQGSEA. This CDR3 region has 15 residues. Losses at the gene ends were 3 bases for V and 1 base for J; bases not matched to a gene: 4. The CDR3 loop reads CSVDEREGGTDTQYF. The CDR3, as DNA: TGCAGCGTTGACGAGCGGGAGGGCGGCACAGATACGCAGTATTTT.

The V gene is TRBV19, the J gene TRBJ2-5, with D perhaps TRBD1 or TRBD2 (5 bases each). V was cut by 5 bases and J by 5 bases, with 18 bases left in between. The CDR3 has 15 residues. The V gene's germline CDR1 is LNHDA and CDR2 SQIVND (reference sequence). CDR3 DNA: TGTGCCAGTAGTGTATCCGGGGCGGACCCGGAGACCCAGTACTTC. Translating it yields CASSVSGADPETQYF. The whole variable domain, remainder taken from reference TRBV19 and TRBJ2-5, is DGGITQSPKYLFRKEGQNVTLSCEQNLNHDAMYWYRQDPGQGLRLIYYSQIVNDFQKGDIAEGYSVSREKKESFPLTVTSAQKNPTAFYLCASSVSGADPETQYFGPGTRLLVL.

V usage is TRBV5-1 and J usage is TRBJ2-2; D is possibly TRBD1 (5 bases). V was cut by 4 bases and J by 0 bases, with 13 bases left in between. Germline CDR1 is SGHRS and CDR2 is YFSETQ. The length of the CDR3 is 16 residues. In DNA form, the CDR3 reads TGCGCCAGCAGCCCAGACAGCCGGACGAACACCGGGGAGCTGTTTTTT. This translates into CASSPDSRTNTGELFF.

This rearrangement joins TRBV5-1 to TRBJ1-2; 7 positions match TRBD1. This CDR3 region has 14 residues. The V and J ends lost 0 bases and 8 bases, in that order; junction bases with no gene match: 7. Germline V gives CDR1 SGHRS, CDR2 YFSETQ. CDR3: CASSLDRGPRGYTF. In nucleotides, the CDR3 is TGCGCCAGCAGCTTGGACAGGGGCCCGCGAGGCTACACCTTC.

A remark on this clone: The germline gene is not matched at one end of the junction; a read error may be the cause. CDR3 coding DNA: TGTGCCAGCAGCCTAGGGACCGTGGATAACTTC. Translated: CASSLGTVDNF. The chain carries TRBV7-9 and TRBJ2-5; D may be TRBD1 or TRBD2 (5 bases each). This CDR3 has 11 residues. Germline CDR1 SEHNR, CDR2 FQNEAQ (reference sequence). The entire variable domain, with the rest obtained from reference TRBV7-9 and TRBJ2-5, is as follows: DTGVSQNPRHKITKRGQNVTFRCDPISEHNRLYWYRQTLGQGPEFLTYFQNEAQLEKSRLLSDRFSAERPKGSFSTLEIQRTEQGDSAMYLCASSLGTVDNFGPGTRLLVL.

V gene TRBV19 combines with J gene TRBJ1-4; D not certain. This CDR3 contains 16 residues. Trimming removed 11 bases from V and 0 bases from J, with 19 bases in between. Germline-derived CDR1 and CDR2 are LNHDA and SQIVND (reference sequence). The CDR3 region is CASKRAEPATNEKLFF. CDR3 bases: TGTGCCTCTAAGAGGGCGGAACCCGCAACTAATGAAAAACTGTTTTTT. Complete variable domain (other parts from reference TRBV19 and TRBJ1-4): DGGITQSPKYLFRKEGQNVTLSCEQNLNHDAMYWYRQDPGQGLRLIYYSQIVNDFQKGDIAEGYSVSREKKESFPLTVTSAQKNPTAFYLCASKRAEPATNEKLFFGSGTQLSVL.

The rearrangement links TRBV11-3 to TRBJ2-3; D is possibly TRBD1 (6 bases). This CDR3 has 15 amino acids. Trimming stripped 3 bases from V and 6 bases from J, with 16 bases between. Germline CDR1 reads SGHNT; CDR2 reads YENEEA. The CDR3 region is CASSFRQARVDTQYF. The CDR3 nucleotides read TGTGCCAGCAGCTTCAGACAGGCACGGGTTGATACGCAGTATTTT.

This clone was picked up one time. This chain connects TRBV2 to TRBJ2-4; D might be TRBD2 (5 bases). This CDR3 region has 12 residues. V was trimmed by 1 base and J by 14 bases, leaving 12 bases between them. Germline CDR1 and CDR2: SNHLY and FYNNEI. CDR3 loop: CASSEGSGFKYF. Written as DNA, the CDR3 is TGTGCCAGCAGTGAAGGATCGGGGTTTAAGTACTTC.

The CDR3 coding sequence is TGTGCCAGTAGTATACAGACGGGACAGGGACTCCAGCCCCAGCATTTT. Translated: CASSIQTGQGLQPQHF. The V and J genes are TRBV19 and TRBJ1-5, with 9 bases lining up with TRBD1. Germline CDR1 reads LNHDA; CDR2 reads SQIVND (reference sequence). The V segment lost 2 bases and the J segment 7 bases; nucleotides outside the gene matches: 9. The CDR3 extends over 16 amino acids.

This sequence joins TRBV5-1 and TRBJ2-7; D possibly corresponds to TRBD1 (6 bases). The CDR3 totals 13 residues. Trimming shortened V by 3 bases and J by 7 bases, and 14 bases separated the two germline ends. CDR1 and CDR2 from the germline V gene are SGHRS and YFSETQ. Written as DNA, the CDR3 is TGCGCCAGCAGCTCCCAGGACGGGACAGAGCAGTACTTC. Amino acids: CASSSQDGTEQYF.

The chain joins TRBV11-2 to TRBJ2-1; the D call may be TRBD1 or TRBD2 (5 bases each). V lost 7 bases and J 5 bases, leaving 15 bases between the germline ends. The CDR3 extends over 14 amino acids. Germline V gene lookup returns CDR1 SGHAT and CDR2 FQNNGV. The CDR3 DNA sequence: TGTGCCAGCACTCCGGGACGGAACAACAATGAGCAGTTCTTC. This codes for CASTPGRNNNEQFF.